Listed below are T cell receptor beta chains from one sample, sequenced in a study of OX40 agonist ivuxolimab in advanced cancers. Assay: immunoSEQ multiplex PCR; the TCRdb copy retains only in-frame clones and omits some. The sample lists fewer than 100,000 clones, about 89% occurring once. The sequenced sample was CD4+ or CD8+ T cells sorted from blood, obtained in a trial of the OX40 agonist ivuxolimab. These receptors originate from an adult with an advanced solid tumor such as melanoma, head and neck, liver or kidney cancer. Both conserved end residues are part of each CDR3. Expanded clones are given a class, and other clones once, few, many or no size at all.

cdr3_aa v_call clone_size j_call
CASNRDYGYTF TRBV10-1 few TRBJ1-2
CASSIRGIRNEQFF TRBV19 NA TRBJ2-1
CASSSRTLYEQYF TRBV5-8 NA TRBJ2-7
CASSLASFVLGPGTEAFF TRBV7-9 NA TRBJ1-1
CASSQAIGPGDIQYF TRBV4-2 NA TRBJ2-4
CASSVVAGVLADTQYF TRBV6-1 NA TRBJ2-3
CAISAGLAGTNSYNEQFF TRBV10-3 NA TRBJ2-1
CAISLVLDEQFF TRBV10-3 NA TRBJ2-1
CASSQGTSGSYEQYF TRBV5-4 NA TRBJ2-7
CASSSQGGSYEQYF TRBV19 NA TRBJ2-7
CASSQLWTTEAFF TRBV28 NA TRBJ1-1
CASRPLGRETQYF TRBV27 NA TRBJ2-5
CAWSANTGAGGAFF TRBV30 NA TRBJ1-1
CASSLRTGIYEQYF TRBV11-3 few TRBJ2-7
CASSFGRGYTF TRBV7-9 NA TRBJ1-2
CASSLGSREGHDTQYF TRBV5-1 NA TRBJ2-3
CASSVAATNYGYTF TRBV9 NA TRBJ1-2